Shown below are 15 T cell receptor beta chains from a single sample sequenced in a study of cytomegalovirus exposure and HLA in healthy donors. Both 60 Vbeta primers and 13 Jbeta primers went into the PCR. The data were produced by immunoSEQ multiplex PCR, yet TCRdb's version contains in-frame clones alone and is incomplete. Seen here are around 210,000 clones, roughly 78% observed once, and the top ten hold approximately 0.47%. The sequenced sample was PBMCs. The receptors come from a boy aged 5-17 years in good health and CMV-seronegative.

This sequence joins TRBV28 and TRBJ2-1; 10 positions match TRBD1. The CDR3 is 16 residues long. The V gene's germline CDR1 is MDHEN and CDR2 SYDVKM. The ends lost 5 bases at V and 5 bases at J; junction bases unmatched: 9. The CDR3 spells CASSPGDRGTHNEQFF. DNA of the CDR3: TGTGCCAGCAGTCCAGGGGACAGGGGCACTCACAATGAGCAGTTCTTC.

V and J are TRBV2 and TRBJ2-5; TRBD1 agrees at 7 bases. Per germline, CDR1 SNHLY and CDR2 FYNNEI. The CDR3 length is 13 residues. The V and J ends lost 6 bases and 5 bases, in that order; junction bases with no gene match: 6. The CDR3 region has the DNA TGTGCCAGCAGATTGACAGGGTTTGAGACCCAGTACTTC. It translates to CASRLTGFETQYF.

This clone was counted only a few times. CDR3 amino acids: CASGRLSGTSGFLPYEQYF. The CDR3 bases are TGTGCTAGTGGCCGCCTCTCCGGGACTAGCGGGTTCCTTCCCTACGAGCAGTACTTC. The rearrangement joins TRBV12-5 to TRBJ2-7; the match to TRBD2 covers 12 bases. Germline lookup yields CDR1 LGHNT and CDR2 FRNRAP. This CDR3 has 19 residues. Trimming at V came to 6 bases and at J to 2 bases, leaving 17 bases not matched to a gene.

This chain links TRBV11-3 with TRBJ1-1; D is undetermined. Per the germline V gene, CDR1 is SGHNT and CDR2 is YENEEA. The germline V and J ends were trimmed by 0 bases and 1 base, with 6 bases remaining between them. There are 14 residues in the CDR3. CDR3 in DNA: TGTGCCAGCAGCTTAGAATCCGGGAACACTGAAGCTTTCTTT. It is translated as CASSLESGNTEAFF.

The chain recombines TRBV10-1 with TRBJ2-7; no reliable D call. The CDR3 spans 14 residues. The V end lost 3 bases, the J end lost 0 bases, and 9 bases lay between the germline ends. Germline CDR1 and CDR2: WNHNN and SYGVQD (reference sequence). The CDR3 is CASSDDQISYEQYF. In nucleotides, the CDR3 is TGCGCCAGCAGTGATGATCAGATCTCCTACGAGCAGTACTTC.

The CDR3 nucleotides read TGTGCCACCTCAGGGGGCGGTGAAAAACTGTTTTTT. Encoded protein: CATSGGGEKLFF. This chain links TRBV7-2 with TRBJ1-4; 8 bases align to TRBD1. CDR1 is SGHTA, CDR2 FQGNSA, per germline. The CDR3 covers 12 residues. With 10 bases clipped from V and 7 bases from J, the junction kept 5 bases outside the gene matches. Complete variable domain (other parts from reference TRBV7-2 and TRBJ1-4): GAGVSQSPSNKVTEKGKDVELRCDPISGHTALYWYRQSLGQGLEFLIYFQGNSAPDKSGLPSDRFSAERTGGSVSTLTIQRTQQEDSAVYLCATSGGGEKLFFGSGTQLSVL.

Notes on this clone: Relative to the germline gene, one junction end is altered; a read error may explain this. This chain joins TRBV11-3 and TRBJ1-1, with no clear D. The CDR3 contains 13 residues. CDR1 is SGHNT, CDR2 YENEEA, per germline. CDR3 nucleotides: TGTGCCAGCACCTTAATAGGAGGCACTGAAGCTTTCTTT. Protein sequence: CASTLIGGTEAFF.

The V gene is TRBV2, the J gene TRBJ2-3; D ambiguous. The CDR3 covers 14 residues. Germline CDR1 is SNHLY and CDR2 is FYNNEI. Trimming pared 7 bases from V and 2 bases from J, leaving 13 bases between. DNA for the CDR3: TGTGCCAGCATTACTACCGGCATCACAGATACGCAGTATTTT. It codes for CASITTGITDTQYF. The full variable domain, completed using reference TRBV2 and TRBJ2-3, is EPEVTQTPSHQVTQMGQEVILRCVPISNHLYFYWYRQILGQKVEFLVSFYNNEISEKSEIFDDQFSVERPDGSNFTLKIRSTKLEDSAMYFCASITTGITDTQYFGPGTRLTVL.

The CDR3 here is CASSLQVLRQNTEAFF. The DNA of the CDR3 is TGCGCCAGCAGCTTGCAGGTATTGCGCCAGAACACTGAAGCTTTCTTT. The chain links TRBV5-1 to TRBJ1-1; D gene unclear. The CDR3 covers 16 residues. Germline V gene data show CDR1 as SGHRS and CDR2 as YFSETQ. Trimming removed 1 base at V and 1 base at J, with 14 bases between. Full variable domain (missing parts from reference TRBV5-1 and TRBJ1-1): KAGVTQTPRYLIKTRGQQVTLSCSPISGHRSVSWYQQTPGQGLQFLFEYFSETQRNKGNFPGRFSGRQFSNSRSEMNVSTLELGDSALYLCASSLQVLRQNTEAFFGQGTRLTVV.

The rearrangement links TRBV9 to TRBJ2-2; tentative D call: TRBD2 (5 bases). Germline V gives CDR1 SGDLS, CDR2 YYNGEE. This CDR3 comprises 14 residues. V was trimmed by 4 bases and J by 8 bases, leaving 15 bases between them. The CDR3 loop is CASSPVEGVGELFF. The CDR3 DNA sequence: TGTGCCAGCAGCCCCGTAGAGGGAGTAGGGGAGCTGTTTTTT. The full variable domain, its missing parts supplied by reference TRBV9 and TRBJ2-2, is DSGVTQTPKHLITATGQRVTLRCSPRSGDLSVYWYQQSLDQGLQFLIQYYNGEERAKGNILERFSAQQFPDLHSELNLSSLELGDSALYFCASSPVEGVGELFFGEGSRLTVL.

The CDR3 here is CASSLGPSSTSYGYTF. The CDR3 nucleotides read TGTGCCAGCAGCTTAGGGCCCTCGTCAACCTCCTATGGCTACACCTTC. The rearrangement uses TRBV11-2 and TRBJ1-2; no firm D call. Germline CDR1 SGHAT, CDR2 FQNNGV. With 1 base removed from V and 4 bases from J, the gap between germline ends came to 16 bases. This CDR3 contains 16 residues.

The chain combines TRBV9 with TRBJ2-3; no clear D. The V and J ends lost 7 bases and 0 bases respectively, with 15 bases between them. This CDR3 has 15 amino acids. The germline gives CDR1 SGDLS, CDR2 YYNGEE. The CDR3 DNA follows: TGTGCCAGCCAAAGGTCTCTGCGGAGCACAGATACGCAGTATTTT. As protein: CASQRSLRSTDTQYF.

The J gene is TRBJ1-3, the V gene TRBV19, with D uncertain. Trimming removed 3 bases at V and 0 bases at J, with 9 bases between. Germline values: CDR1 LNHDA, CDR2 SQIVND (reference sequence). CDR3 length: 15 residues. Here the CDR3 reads CASSMTSYSGNTIYF. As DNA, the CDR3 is TGTGCCAGTAGTATGACATCGTACTCTGGAAACACCATATATTTT. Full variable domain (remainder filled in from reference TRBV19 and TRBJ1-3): DGGITQSPKYLFRKEGQNVTLSCEQNLNHDAMYWYRQDPGQGLRLIYYSQIVNDFQKGDIAEGYSVSREKKESFPLTVTSAQKNPTAFYLCASSMTSYSGNTIYFGEGSWLTVV.

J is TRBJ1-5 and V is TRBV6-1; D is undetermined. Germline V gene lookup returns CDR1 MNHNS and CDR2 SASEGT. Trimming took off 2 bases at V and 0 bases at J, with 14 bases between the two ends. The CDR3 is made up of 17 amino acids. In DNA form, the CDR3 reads TGTGCCAGCAGTGAAAAAAGGCGCGACTATAGCAATCAGCCCCAGCATTTT. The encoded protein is CASSEKRRDYSNQPQHF.

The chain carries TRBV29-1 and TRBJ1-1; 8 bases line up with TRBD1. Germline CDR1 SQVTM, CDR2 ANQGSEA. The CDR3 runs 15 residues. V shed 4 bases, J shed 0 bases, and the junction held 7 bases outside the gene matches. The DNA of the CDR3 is TGCAGCGTTGTAGGACAGGGACTTATGAACACTGAAGCTTTCTTT. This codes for CSVVGQGLMNTEAFF.